One T cell receptor beta chain is described in this entry. Its antigen is currently unknown. This specimen comes from a study of radiotherapy plus CTLA-4 blockade in lung cancer. Study background: Objective responses were documented in about 18% of patients, with disease control in just over 30%.

Sequencing used immunoSEQ multiplex PCR; TCRdb keeps in-frame clones, though not all of them. Among 55,000 or so clones listed, approximately 84% were seen once. Ipilimumab CTLA-4 blockade and focal radiation were given to patients with chemo-refractory metastatic non-small-cell lung cancer. This CDR3 has 17 amino acids. Germline assignment: CDR1 LNHDA and CDR2 SQIVND (reference sequence). V lost 4 bases and J lost 3, with 22 bases in between. Study outcomes and limitations: Early shifts in blood T cell clones, with interferon-beta, reportedly predicted response best. In blood, tumor-derived TCR clones expanded after radiotherapy plus ipilimumab.

The origin of this receptor is a human donor with non-small cell lung cancer whose response to radiotherapy plus ipilimumab could not be evaluated. The chain is built from TRBV19 and TRBJ2-7; tentative D call: TRBD1 (6 bases). The sample in question was peripheral blood, obtained from a patient treated with radiotherapy plus ipilimumab. The CDR3 is CASSTLDRPPRGYEQYF. CDR3 sequence (DNA): TGTGCCAGTAGTACCCTCGACAGGCCCCCGCGAGGCTACGAGCAGTACTTC.